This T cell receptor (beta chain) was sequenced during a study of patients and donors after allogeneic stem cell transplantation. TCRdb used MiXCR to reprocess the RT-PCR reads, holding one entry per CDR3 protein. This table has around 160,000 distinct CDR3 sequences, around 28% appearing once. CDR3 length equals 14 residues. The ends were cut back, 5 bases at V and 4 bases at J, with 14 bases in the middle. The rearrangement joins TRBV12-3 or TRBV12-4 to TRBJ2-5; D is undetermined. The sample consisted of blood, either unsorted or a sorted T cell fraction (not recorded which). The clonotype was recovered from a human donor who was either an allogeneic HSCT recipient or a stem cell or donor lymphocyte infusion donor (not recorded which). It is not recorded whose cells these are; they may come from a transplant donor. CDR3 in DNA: TGTGCCAGCAGTCCGTCGGTGCGTCCAGAGACCCAGTACTTC. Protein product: CASSPSVRPETQYF.